The 8 T cell receptor beta chains reported below all come from one sample, sequenced in a study of graft-versus-host responses after intestinal transplantation. Clones were read by immunoSEQ multiplex PCR, and TCRdb kept only the in-frame ones, dropping some. Of 95,000 to 100,000 clones listed, roughly 82% were seen once; the top ten hold 1.4% to 1.5%. The source was PBMCs, collected 255 days after intestinal transplant. The receptors originated from a human patient who received an intestinal transplant, so some T cells may come from the graft donor.

As for this clone: The same CDR3 is also encoded by other DNA sequences in this sample. CDR3 sequence (DNA): TGTGCCAGCAGTTTCGTCGGGACAGGTGTCTCTGGGGCCAACGTCCTGACTTTC. This translates into CASSFVGTGVSGANVLTF. This sequence joins TRBV27 and TRBJ2-6; TRBD1 agrees at 8 bases. The CDR3 covers 18 residues. Germline V CDR1 and CDR2: MNHEY, SMNVEV (reference sequence). V trimming: 3 bases; J trimming: 0 bases; junction bases outside the gene matches: 7.

The rearrangement joins TRBV5-4 to TRBJ2-2, with 11 nucleotides matching TRBD2. The germline V gene has CDR1 SGHNT and CDR2 YYREEE (reference sequence). The CDR3 sequence is 19 residues long. The V gene end was trimmed by 4 bases and the J gene end by 8 bases; junction bases not matched to a gene: 19. Here the CDR3 reads CASSLGLDGTSGSSGELFF. CDR3 sequence (DNA): TGTGCCAGCAGCCTGGGATTGGATGGGACTAGCGGATCTTCTGGGGAGCTGTTTTTT.

The CDR3 loop is CASTPFVREGLNEQFF. The CDR3 nucleotides read TGTGCCAGTACCCCTTTTGTGCGGGAGGGCCTCAATGAGCAGTTCTTC. This rearrangement joins TRBV19 to TRBJ2-1; 9 bases are a match to TRBD2. The CDR3 covers 16 residues. Germline CDR1 and CDR2: LNHDA and SQIVND (reference sequence). The trim removed 7 bases at V and 6 bases at J, leaving 13 bases unmatched.

This sequence joins TRBV5-1 and TRBJ1-1; D unclear. Trimming left V 5 bases short and J 5 bases short, with 10 bases between. CDR3 length: 12 residues. Germline V gives CDR1 SGHRS, CDR2 YFSETQ. CDR3: CASRQDWTEAFF. The CDR3 region has the DNA TGCGCCAGCAGGCAGGATTGGACTGAAGCTTTCTTT.

The chain links TRBV2 to TRBJ1-5; 7 positions match TRBD1. Germline values: CDR1 SNHLY, CDR2 FYNNEI. The CDR3 is 13 residues long. V dropped 5 bases and J dropped 4; count of bases not matched to a gene: 2. CDR3 DNA: TGTGCCAGCAGTTTGACAGGGAATCAGCCCCAGCATTTT. Translation: CASSLTGNQPQHF.

The chain carries TRBV5-5 and TRBJ2-5; D gene uncertain. Germline values: CDR1 SGHKS, CDR2 YYEKEE (reference sequence). This CDR3 comprises 14 residues. Between the trimmed V and J ends, which lost 1 base and 5 bases, there was a span of 12 bases. The CDR3 here is CASSLFSSPETQYF. CDR3 in DNA: TGTGCCAGCAGCTTGTTCTCGAGTCCGGAGACCCAGTACTTC. The full variable domain, completed using reference TRBV5-5 and TRBJ2-5, is DAGVTQSPTHLIKTRGQQVTLRCSPISGHKSVSWYQQVLGQGPQFIFQYYEKEERGRGNFPDRFSARQFPNYSSELNVNALLLGDSALYLCASSLFSSPETQYFGPGTRLLVL.

The gene calls are TRBV9 and TRBJ2-3; 11 bases map to TRBD2. The CDR3 loop spans 16 amino acids. The germline CDR1 and CDR2 sequences are SGDLS and YYNGEE. J lost 1 base, V lost 0 bases, and 1 base had no gene match. The CDR3: CASSVELAGGTDTQYF. The CDR3 DNA follows: TGTGCCAGCAGCGTAGAACTAGCGGGAGGCACAGATACGCAGTATTTT. The variable domain in full, completed from reference TRBV9 and TRBJ2-3, reads DSGVTQTPKHLITATGQRVTLRCSPRSGDLSVYWYQQSLDQGLQFLIQYYNGEERAKGNILERFSAQQFPDLHSELNLSSLELGDSALYFCASSVELAGGTDTQYFGPGTRLTVL.

CDR3 in amino acids: CASSSSAFGNTIYF. The CDR3 region has the DNA TGTGCCAGCAGTTCCTCGGCTTTTGGAAACACCATATATTTT. The chain uses TRBV28 and TRBJ1-3, with no clear D. Trimming cost V 4 bases and J 3 bases, with 10 bases left between them. The CDR3 consists of 14 residues. Germline CDR1 and CDR2: MDHEN and SYDVKM.